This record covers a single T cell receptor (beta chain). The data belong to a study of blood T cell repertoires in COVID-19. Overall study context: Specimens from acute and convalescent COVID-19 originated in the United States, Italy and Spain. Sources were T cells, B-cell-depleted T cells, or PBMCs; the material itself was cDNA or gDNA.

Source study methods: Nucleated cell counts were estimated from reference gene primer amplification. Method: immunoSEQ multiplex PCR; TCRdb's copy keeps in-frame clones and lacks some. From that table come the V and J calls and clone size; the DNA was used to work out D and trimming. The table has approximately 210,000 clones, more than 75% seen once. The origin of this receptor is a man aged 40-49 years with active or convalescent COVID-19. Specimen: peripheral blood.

CDR3 loop: CASTPYGGADYNEQFF. The CDR3 DNA reads as TGTGCCAGCACCCCATACGGGGGGGCCGATTACAATGAGCAGTTCTTC. The V and J genes are TRBV27 and TRBJ2-1; 8 bases line up with TRBD2. V shed 7 bases, J shed 4 bases, and the junction held 12 bases outside the gene matches. The CDR3 has 16 amino acids. The germline gives CDR1 MNHEY, CDR2 SMNVEV (reference sequence).